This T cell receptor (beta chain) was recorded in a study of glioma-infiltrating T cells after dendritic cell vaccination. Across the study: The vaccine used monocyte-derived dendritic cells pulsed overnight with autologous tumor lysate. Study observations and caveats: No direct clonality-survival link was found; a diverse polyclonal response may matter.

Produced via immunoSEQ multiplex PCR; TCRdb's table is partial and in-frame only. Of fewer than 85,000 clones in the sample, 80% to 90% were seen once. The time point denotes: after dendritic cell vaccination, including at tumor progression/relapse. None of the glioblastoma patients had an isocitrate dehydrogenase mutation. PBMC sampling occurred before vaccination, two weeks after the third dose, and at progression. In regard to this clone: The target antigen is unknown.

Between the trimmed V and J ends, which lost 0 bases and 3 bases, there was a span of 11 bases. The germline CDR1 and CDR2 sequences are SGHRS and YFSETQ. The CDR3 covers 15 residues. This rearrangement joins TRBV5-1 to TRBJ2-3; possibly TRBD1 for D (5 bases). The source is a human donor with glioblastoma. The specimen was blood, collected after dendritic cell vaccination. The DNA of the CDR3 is TGCGCCAGCAGCTTGGGGCAGAAGGGGACAGATACGCAGTATTTT. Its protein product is CASSLGQKGTDTQYF. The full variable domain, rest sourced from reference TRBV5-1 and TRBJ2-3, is KAGVTQTPRYLIKTRGQQVTLSCSPISGHRSVSWYQQTPGQGLQFLFEYFSETQRNKGNFPGRFSGRQFSNSRSEMNVSTLELGDSALYLCASSLGQKGTDTQYFGPGTRLTVL.